Listed below are T cell receptor beta chains from one sample, sequenced in a study of CD8+ T cells in alopecia areata. TCRdb's table, derived via immunoSEQ multiplex PCR, lists solely in-frame clones and lacks some. Of roughly 190,000 clones in the sample, 50% to 60% were seen once. The sample was CD4+ T cells sorted from blood, taken at week 4, from a patient treated with tofacitinib. The source is a human donor with alopecia areata. CDR3s include the opening cysteine and the closing phenylalanine or tryptophan. D genes are given only for firm matches. Clone size is shown for a subset of rows, as once, few, many or a class of expanded clone.

once TRBJ2-1 TRBV7-3 - TGTGCCAGCAGCTTAAACAGCCAAGGGAATGAGCAGTTCTTC CASSLNSQGNEQFF
- TRBJ2-1 TRBV30 TRBD1 TGTGCCTGGAGTCCGGGGACAGGGTCCCACAATGAGCAGTTCTTC CAWSPGTGSHNEQFF
- TRBJ2-5 TRBV7-2 - TGTGCCAGCAGCTCTGGCCGGGGGCGAGAAGAGACCCAGTACTTC CASSSGRGREETQYF
- TRBJ2-1 TRBV11-1 TRBD2 TGTGCCAGCAGCCCCGGGACTAGCGAGTACAATGAGCAGTTCTTC CASSPGTSEYNEQFF
- TRBJ1-5 TRBV30 - TGTGCCTGGAGTTCTACATGGGATCAGCCCCAGCATTTT CAWSSTWDQPQHF
- TRBJ2-7 TRBV11-2 - TGTGCCAGCAGCTTGCTTGAGGAGCAGTACTTC CASSLLEEQYF
- TRBJ1-2 TRBV2 TRBD1 TGTGCCAGCAAAGGGGACAGGGGAAGGCGCTACACCTTC CASKGDRGRRYTF
- TRBJ2-5 TRBV2 - TGTGCCAGCCGGAACAACGGGGCTCAAGAGACCCAGTACTTC CASRNNGAQETQYF
- TRBJ2-5 TRBV4-1 TRBD2 TGCGCCAGCAGCCGCCAGGCCTTAGCGGGAGGGGGAGAGACCCAGTACTTC CASSRQALAGGGETQYF
many TRBJ1-4 TRBV5-1 - TGCGCCAGCAGCTTGGATGGCAGGAACACGAATGAAAAACTGTTTTTT CASSLDGRNTNEKLFF
few TRBJ1-5 TRBV7-2 - TGTGCCAGCAGCTTCAGGGCAGATCAGCCCCAGCATTTT CASSFRADQPQHF
- TRBJ2-7 TRBV7-2 TRBD2 TGTGCCAGCAGCTTAGTAGCGGGAGTATACGAGCAGTACTTC CASSLVAGVYEQYF
- TRBJ2-3 TRBV7-2 TRBD2 TGTGCCAGCAGCTTAGTTGGGCGACTAGCGGGAGGGGCAGATACGCAGTATTTT CASSLVGRLAGGADTQYF
once TRBJ1-4 TRBV2 - TGTGCCAGCAGTACCGGCGGGGGCGGAGGTGAAAAACTGTTTTTT CASSTGGGGGEKLFF
- TRBJ1-1 TRBV7-8 - TGTGCCAGCAGCTTAGCGCTTATGGGCGGCACTGAAGCTTTCTTT CASSLALMGGTEAFF
- TRBJ2-6 TRBV29-1 - TGCAGCGTAAACCAGGGATCTGGGGCCAACGTCCTGACTTTC CSVNQGSGANVLTF
- TRBJ2-5 TRBV20-1 - TGCAGTGCTAGCCCCGGGACCCAGTACTTC CSASPGTQYF
few TRBJ1-3 TRBV29-1 - TGCAGCGTTGAAGCCCGGGGGGCTGGAAACACCATATATTTT CSVEARGAGNTIYF
once TRBJ2-5 TRBV4-2 - TGTGCCAGCAGCCAAACGGGACTCCCCGAGACCCAGTACTTC CASSQTGLPETQYF
once TRBJ2-1 TRBV7-3 TRBD1 TGTGCCAGCAGCCCAGGAACAGGGGCTTACAATGAGCAGTTCTTC CASSPGTGAYNEQFF
- TRBJ2-1 TRBV2 TRBD2 TGTGCCAGCACCTCCGGGACTAGTTTCAATGAGCAGTTCTTC CASTSGTSFNEQFF
- TRBJ2-1 TRBV5-1 - TGCGCCAGCAGCTTGGTTTCTGAGCAGTTCTTC CASSLVSEQFF
- TRBJ2-1 TRBV5-7 - TGTGCCAGCAGCTTTTTTAGACTCTACAATGAGCAGTTCTTC CASSFFRLYNEQFF
- TRBJ2-3 TRBV7-2 TRBD2 TGTGCCAGCAGCTATAGGACTAGCGGATCAGATACGCAGTATTTT CASSYRTSGSDTQYF
- TRBJ2-5 TRBV5-1 - TGCGCCAGCAGCCTGGGTGGGGGCCCCCGCACAGAGACCCAGTACTTC CASSLGGGPRTETQYF
- TRBJ1-5 TRBV7-8 - TGTGCCAGCAGCTGGAGGGGGGGACAGCCCCAGCATTTT CASSWRGGQPQHF
- TRBJ2-5 TRBV9 - TGTGCCAGCAGCGCAGCGGCGACATCACAAGAGACCCAGTACTTC CASSAAATSQETQYF